The rows below give T cell receptor beta chains drawn from one sample of a study of vaccination effects on CD4 cells after COVID-19. Clones were sequenced by immunoSEQ multiplex PCR, and TCRdb holds only the in-frame ones, with some missing. This sample has over 35,000 clones, with about 80% found just once. The antigens for these receptors are not known. Sequenced material: CD4+ T cells from PBMCs cultured without peptide, taken after COVID-19 vaccination. These receptors came from a human donor who had a prior SARS-CoV-2 infection. Each CDR3 is given with its conserved first and last residue.

V gene,J gene,CDR3 protein
TRBV10-3,TRBJ2-1,CAIRDGERYNEQFF
TRBV15,TRBJ2-1,CATSRGGTSGRRDEQFF
TRBV7-2,TRBJ2-7,CASSLYSGTDYEQYF
TRBV7-3,TRBJ2-1,CASSSLAGGYNEQFF
TRBV6-6,TRBJ2-2,CASGRANTGELFF
TRBV9,TRBJ2-1,CASSPLGVGSYNEQFF
TRBV3-1/TRBV3-2,TRBJ1-5,CASSTPKIRDRGNQPQHF
TRBV7-9,TRBJ2-5,CASSAGGAWETQYF
TRBV7-8,TRBJ2-3,CASSLGRQGTQYF
TRBV27,TRBJ2-1,CASSSAQDAYNEQFF
TRBV21-1,TRBJ1-1,CASSCIHTEAFF
TRBV15,TRBJ2-1,CATSRDGWGKGVSSYNEQFF
TRBV7-2,TRBJ2-1,CASSLSPPVAYNEQFF
TRBV12-3/TRBV12-4,TRBJ1-5,CASSTNDQPQHF
TRBV5-8,TRBJ1-6,CASSRRVGHRNSPLHF